This passage covers 5 T cell receptor beta chains from one sample sequenced in a study of T-cell reconstitution after alpha-beta-depleted transplantation in children. Preparation of the TCRbeta library was carried out with unique molecular identifiers. TCRdb itself ran the PCR reads through MiXCR, one entry per CDR3 protein. The sample carries 55,000 to 90,000 distinct CDR3 sequences, roughly 4.9% recorded once. The starting material was PBMCs, mostly from graft donor cells, obtained 180 days after TCRalphabeta/CD19-depleted stem cell transplant. Receptor source: a boy younger than two who had a stem cell transplant for acute myeloid leukemia, so the T cells may come from the graft donor.

The sample holds many counts of this clonotype. The junction does not match germline at one end; this may be a read error. The rearrangement joins TRBV12-3 or TRBV12-4 to TRBJ2-3, with 12 bases aligning to TRBD2. The CDR3 runs 15 residues. CDR3 sequence: CASSLAGGGGDTQYF. For the CDR3, the DNA is TGTGCCAGCAGTCTAGCGGGGGGGGGCGGAGATACGCAGTATTTT.

In regard to this clonotype: This may be a read error, as it is one base from a much larger clone. V gene TRBV20-1 combines with J gene TRBJ1-4; D not resolved. The CDR3 covers 12 residues. V was trimmed by 2 bases and J by 9 bases, leaving 10 bases between them. Germline CDR1 and CDR2: DFQATT and SNEGSKA (reference sequence). The CDR3 loop is CSARLLAQKLFF. The CDR3 region has the DNA TGCAGTGCTAGATTGCTGGCGCAAAAACTGTTTTTT.

This clonotype was counted ten times or more. The chain carries TRBV4-2 and TRBJ2-4, with unresolved D. The CDR3 has 19 residues. V was clipped by 4 bases and J by 1 base, with 23 bases between them. The germline V gene has CDR1 LGHNA and CDR2 YNFKEQ. The CDR3 nucleotides read TGTGCCAGCAGCCTGAACGCCAACCGGTATCCTGGGGCCAAAAACATTCAGTACTTC. Its protein product is CASSLNANRYPGAKNIQYF.

This clonotype was detected many times. The chain recombines TRBV25-1 with TRBJ2-3; D might be TRBD1 (6 bases). CDR1 is MGHDK, CDR2 SYGVNS, per germline. Trimming removed 6 bases at V and 1 base at J, with 11 bases between. This CDR3 spans 14 amino acids. Here the CDR3 DNA reads TGTGCCAGCAGCGACAGGTTCGGCACAGATACGCAGTATTTT. Translation gives CASSDRFGTDTQYF.

This clonotype was recorded many times. CDR3 residues: CAWNQRLAGGHEQYF. CDR3 nucleotide sequence: TGTGCCTGGAATCAAAGACTAGCGGGGGGCCACGAGCAGTACTTC. J is TRBJ2-7 and V is TRBV30; 13 nucleotides match TRBD2. V shed 4 bases and J 5 bases; nucleotides not matched to a gene: 8. CDR3 length equals 15 residues. Germline assignment: CDR1 GTSNPN and CDR2 SVGIG (reference sequence).